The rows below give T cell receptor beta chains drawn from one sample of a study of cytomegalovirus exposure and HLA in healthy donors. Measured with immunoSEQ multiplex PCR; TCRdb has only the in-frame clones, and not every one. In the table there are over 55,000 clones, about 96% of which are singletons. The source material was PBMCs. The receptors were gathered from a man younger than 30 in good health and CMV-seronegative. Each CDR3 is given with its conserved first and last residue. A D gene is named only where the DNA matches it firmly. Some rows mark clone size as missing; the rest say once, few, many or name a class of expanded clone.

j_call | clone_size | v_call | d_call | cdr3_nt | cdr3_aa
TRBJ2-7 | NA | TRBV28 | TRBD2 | TGTGCCAGCAGTTTAGTTAGGGGACTAGCGGGAGTTATGGAGCAGTACTTC | CASSLVRGLAGVMEQYF
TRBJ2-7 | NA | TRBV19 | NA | TGTGCCAGTAGTATGGGCGACTACGAGCAGTACTTC | CASSMGDYEQYF
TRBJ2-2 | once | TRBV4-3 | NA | TGCGCCAGCAGCCAAGTCTATACTTGGGCGGGACGATCCCCGAACACCGGGGAGCTGTTTTTT | CASSQVYTWAGRSPNTGELFF
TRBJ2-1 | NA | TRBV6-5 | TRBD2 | TGTGCCAGCAGGCCCCTCGGGGGGGGATGGAATGAGCAGTTCTTC | CASRPLGGGWNEQFF
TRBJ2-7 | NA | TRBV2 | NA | TGTGCCAGCAGTGAAACGAGTCAATACTACGAGCAGTACTTC | CASSETSQYYEQYF
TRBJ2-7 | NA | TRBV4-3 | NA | TGCGCCAGCAGCCCAGGGGCGGAGATAGGCGAGCAGTACTTC | CASSPGAEIGEQYF
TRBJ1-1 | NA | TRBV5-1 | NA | TGCGCCAGCAGCCAAGGACGTGTTCTTTCGGGAACTGAAGCTTTCTTT | CASSQGRVLSGTEAFF
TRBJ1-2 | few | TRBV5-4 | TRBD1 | TGTGCCAGCAGCGGGGGGACAGAAGGATACTATGGCTACACCTTC | CASSGGTEGYYGYTF
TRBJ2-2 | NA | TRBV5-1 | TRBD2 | TGCGCCAGCAGCTATAGCGGGAGGGCGTACACCGGGGAGCTGTTTTTT | CASSYSGRAYTGELFF
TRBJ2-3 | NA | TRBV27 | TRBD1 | TGTGCCAGCAGAACATACAGGGGGCGGACAGATACGCAGTATTTT | CASRTYRGRTDTQYF
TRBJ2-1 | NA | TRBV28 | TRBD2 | TGTGCCAGCAGTTCTGGTTTTTGGGGGGGACCCTACAATGAGCAGTTCTTC | CASSSGFWGGPYNEQFF
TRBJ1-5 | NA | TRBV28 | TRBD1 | TGTGCCAGCAGCGGGACAGGGTATCTAAATCAGCCCCAGCATTTT | CASSGTGYLNQPQHF
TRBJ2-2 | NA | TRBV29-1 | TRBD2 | TGCAGCGTTGAAGACCGGGCCACAGGGGGACTAGCGGGAGGTTCGGAACACCGGGGAGCTGTTTTT | CSVEDRATGGLAGGSEHRGAVF
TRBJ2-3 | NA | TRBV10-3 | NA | TGTGCCATCAGTGGGGACATGGATCCGGGCACAGATACGCAGTATTTT | CAISGDMDPGTDTQYF
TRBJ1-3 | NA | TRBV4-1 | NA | TGCGCCAGCAGCCAAGTTGGGGGGAGCCCCGTCTCTGGAAACACCATATATTTT | CASSQVGGSPVSGNTIYF
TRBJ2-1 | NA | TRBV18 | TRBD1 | TGTGCCAGCTCACCAGCAGGGACAGGCAATGAGCAGTTCTTC | CASSPAGTGNEQFF
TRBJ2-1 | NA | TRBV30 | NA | TGTGCCTGGGGGGGGATACTTTTCTACAATGAGCAGTTCTTC | CAWGGILFYNEQFF
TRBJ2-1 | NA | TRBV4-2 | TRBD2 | TGTGCCAGCAGCCAAGTAAGCGGGGAATCCTACAATGAGCAGTTCTTC | CASSQVSGESYNEQFF
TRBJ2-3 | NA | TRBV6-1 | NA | TGTGCCAGCAGCCAGACTAGCACAGATACGCAGTATTTT | CASSQTSTDTQYF
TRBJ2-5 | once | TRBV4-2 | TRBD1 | TGTGCCAGCAGCCAAGGGACAGGGAATCCCCAAGAGACCCAGTACTTC | CASSQGTGNPQETQYF
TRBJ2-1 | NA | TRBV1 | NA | TGCACCAGCAGCCAGGGTACGTCAGGAGGTGAGCAGTTCTTC | CTSSQGTSGGEQFF
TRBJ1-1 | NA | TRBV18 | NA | TGTGCCAGCTCAGACATCCCGAACACTGAAGCTTTCTTT | CASSDIPNTEAFF
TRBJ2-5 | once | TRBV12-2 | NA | TGTGCAAGTCGCCCCGGGACTAGCGGGAGGTTTCGGGAGACCCAGTACTTC | CASRPGTSGRFRETQYF
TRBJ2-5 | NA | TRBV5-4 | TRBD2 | TGTGCCAGCAGCTGGGGAGCGGGGGGTGCTCAGGAGACCCAGTACTTC | CASSWGAGGAQETQYF
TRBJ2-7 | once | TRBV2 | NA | TGTGCCAGCAGTCCGAGTTTTGTCTCTAATGAGCAGTACTTC | CASSPSFVSNEQYF